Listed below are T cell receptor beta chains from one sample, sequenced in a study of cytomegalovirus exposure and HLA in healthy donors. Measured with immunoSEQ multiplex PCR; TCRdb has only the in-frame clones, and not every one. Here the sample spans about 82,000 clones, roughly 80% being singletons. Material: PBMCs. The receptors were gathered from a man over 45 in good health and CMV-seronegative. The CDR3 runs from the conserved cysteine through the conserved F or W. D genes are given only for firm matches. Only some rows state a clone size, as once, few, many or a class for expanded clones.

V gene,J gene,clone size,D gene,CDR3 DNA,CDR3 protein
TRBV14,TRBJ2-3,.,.,TGTGCCAGCAGCCCCTATCCCGATACGCAGTATTTT,CASSPYPDTQYF
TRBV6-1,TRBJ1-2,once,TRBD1,TGTGCCAGCAGTGGGGACAGGTGGTCTAACTATGGCTACACCTTC,CASSGDRWSNYGYTF
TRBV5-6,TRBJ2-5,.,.,TGTGCCAGCAGCTCGAGCGGAGGGTCCGGGACCCAGTACTTC,CASSSSGGSGTQYF
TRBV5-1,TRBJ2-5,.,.,TGCGCCAGCAGCCCTACTTGGGGGGGCAGTGAGACCCAGTACTTC,CASSPTWGGSETQYF
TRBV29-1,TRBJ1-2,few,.,TGCAGCGTTGAAGATCAGGGAAACTATGGCTACACCTTC,CSVEDQGNYGYTF
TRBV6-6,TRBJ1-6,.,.,TGTGCCAGCAGTCTCCCTGGTCGGGATTCACCCCTCCACTTT,CASSLPGRDSPLHF
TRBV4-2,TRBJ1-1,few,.,TGTGCCAGCAGCAGGACATTTGACATCTTGAACACTGAAGCTTTCTTT,CASSRTFDILNTEAFF
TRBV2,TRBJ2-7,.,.,TGTGCCAGCCGAATTCAACAGGTAAACTACGAGCAGTACTTC,CASRIQQVNYEQYF
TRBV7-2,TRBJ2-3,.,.,TGTGCCAGCAGCTCACAGGCCAGCACAGATACGCAGTATTTT,CASSSQASTDTQYF
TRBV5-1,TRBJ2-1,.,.,TGCGCCAGCAGCTTGGATAGAGGCGCTCGCTCCTACAATGAGCAGTTCTTC,CASSLDRGARSYNEQFF
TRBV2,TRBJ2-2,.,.,TGTGCCAGCAGTGGCGGGCGAACTAACACCGGGGAGCTGTTTTTT,CASSGGRTNTGELFF
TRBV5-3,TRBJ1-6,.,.,TGTGCCAGAAGCCCTACCATTTCTACCAATAATTCACCCCTCCACTTT,CARSPTISTNNSPLHF
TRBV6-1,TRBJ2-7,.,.,TGTGCCAGCATCCTCCAGGTGAGCTCCTACGAGCAGTACTTC,CASILQVSSYEQYF
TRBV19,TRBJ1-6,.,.,TGTGCCAGTAATGGCAGGGTGCAGTCACCCCTCCACTTT,CASNGRVQSPLHF
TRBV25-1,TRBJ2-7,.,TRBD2,TGTGCCAGCAGTGTTGGGGCTAGCGGGGGCGAGCAGTACTTC,CASSVGASGGEQYF
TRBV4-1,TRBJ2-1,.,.,TGCGCCAGCGCAGTAGCGAATACACAAAATGAGCAGTTCTTC,CASAVANTQNEQFF
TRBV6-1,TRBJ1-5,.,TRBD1,TGTGCCAGTCACCGGGACAGGGGTGAGCCCCAGCATTTT,CASHRDRGEPQHF
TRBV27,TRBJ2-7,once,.,TGTGCCAGCAGTTCCCTACAGAGCTACGAGCAGTACTTC,CASSSLQSYEQYF
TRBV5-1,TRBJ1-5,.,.,TGCGCCAGCAGACAGGGCCCAAGCAATCAGCCCCAGCATTTT,CASRQGPSNQPQHF
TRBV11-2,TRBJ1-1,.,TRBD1,TGTGCCAGCAGCCAAACAGGGGATTCTACTGAAGCTTTCTTT,CASSQTGDSTEAFF
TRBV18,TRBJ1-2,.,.,TGTGCCAGCTCACCTGAAAAGGGACTGGGGGGCTATGGCTACACCTTC,CASSPEKGLGGYGYTF